This TCR beta chain comes out of a study of T cell responses to AZD1222 COVID-19 vaccine. Here immunoSEQ multiplex PCR was the method, and the copy in TCRdb shows in-frame clones only, minus some. The sample holds approximately 120,000 clones; about 89% are singletons and the top ten take 25% to 30%. General study findings and limits: Nearly half of spike-specific TCRs reportedly go after variant regions that carry no mutations. It was only after the peak T cell response that any repertoires were sampled. Receipt of two AZD1222 doses was followed by a rise in Spike-specific TCR breadth and depth.

Concerning this clone: Its antigen is not identified.

CDR1 is SGHRS and CDR2 is YFSETQ in the germline V gene. Trimming pared 0 bases from V and 1 base from J, leaving 10 bases between. The CDR3 covers 15 residues. The starting material was peripheral blood, obtained on day 0 of AZD1222 vaccination. This receptor was taken from an adult in good health. V gene TRBV5-1 combines with J gene TRBJ1-1, with D tentatively TRBD1 (5 bases). CDR3 sequence (DNA): TGCGCCAGCAGCTTGGATGGGACGGCGAACACTGAAGCTTTCTTT. This codes for CASSLDGTANTEAFF.